This TCR beta chain came from a study of blood T cell repertoires in COVID-19. Profiling relied on immunoSEQ multiplex PCR, and the TCRdb table lists in-frame clones only, not all of them. The sample records tens of thousands of clones, roughly 86% being singletons. The sequenced material came from PBMCs or T cells enriched from blood (not recorded which). The sequence came from a woman in her forties or fifties who had recovered from COVID-19.

The DNA of the CDR3 is TGTGCCAGCAGCTCGTCAACTACCATTGGACTCTCTGGGGCCAACGTCCTGACTTTC. Amino acid sequence: CASSSSTTIGLSGANVLTF. The rearrangement uses TRBV7-2 and TRBJ2-6; possible D gene TRBD2, 5 bases. The V gene's germline CDR1 is SGHTA and CDR2 FQGNSA. The V gene lost 4 bases and the J gene lost 0 bases, with 19 bases spanning the gap. This CDR3 comprises 19 residues.